This entry features one TCR beta chain sequence. Its antigen remains unidentified. Treatment meaning: approximately 18 received Ad26.COV2.S at low or high dose, single or two shots; roughly five received placebo; per-sample allocation not given. Day 63 after the first injection of vaccine or placebo was the sampling time. V dropped 5 bases and J dropped 4 bases, with 15 bases sitting between them. Germline lookup yields CDR1 MDHEN and CDR2 SYDVKM. The CDR3 has 14 residues. The data belong to a study of Ad26.COV2.S vaccination and SARS-CoV-2 variants. Study details: Intramuscularly, Ad26.COV2.S was given either once or twice, 56 days apart. Findings and limits, study-wide: The TCR breadth and depth analyses may have understated or missed part of the total T cell responses. Reported post-vaccination CD8+ and CD4+ T cell responses to spike showed substantial breadth.

Using immunoSEQ multiplex PCR, the repertoire was profiled, and TCRdb retains in-frame clones only, with some absent. There are about 410,000 clones in the sample; roughly nine tenths occur only once, and 3.5% lies in the top ten. The source of this sequence is a person between 18 and 59 years old who received the Ad26.COV2.S COVID-19 vaccine or a placebo. V is TRBV28 and J is TRBJ2-7; D gene ambiguous. The sample was peripheral blood, taken in a trial of Ad26.COV2.S vaccine versus placebo. CDR3: CASSQTPMSYEQYF. The CDR3 DNA reads TGTGCCAGCAGTCAGACACCGATGTCGTACGAGCAGTACTTC.